What follows are 25 T cell receptor beta chains derived from one specimen sequenced in a study of identifying expanded T cells in peripheral blood. Sequencing was performed with immunoSEQ multiplex PCR; in TCRdb, only in-frame clones are kept and a portion is missing. Here the sample spans some 91,000 clones, approximately 90% being singletons. The material sequenced was blood. The receptors here all came from a person aged 18 to 75 in good health.

This clone was seen a single time. The chain combines TRBV14 with TRBJ2-7; maybe TRBD2 (5 bases). The CDR3 runs 17 residues. Germline CDR1 and CDR2: SGHDN and FVKESK. V lost 0 bases and J lost 1, with 16 bases in between. The CDR3 sequence is CASSQESGEWNSYEQYF. The DNA of the CDR3 is TGTGCCAGCAGCCAAGAATCTGGGGAGTGGAATTCCTACGAGCAGTACTTC.

The chain couples TRBV30 to TRBJ2-5; 13 positions agree with TRBD2. This CDR3 has 15 residues. With 3 bases clipped from V and 5 bases from J, the junction kept 6 bases outside the gene matches. Per the germline V gene, CDR1 is GTSNPN and CDR2 is SVGIG (reference sequence). This CDR3 reads CAWRTGLAGVETQYF. The CDR3 nucleotides are TGTGCCTGGAGAACCGGACTAGCGGGAGTTGAGACCCAGTACTTC.

The chain carries TRBV30 and TRBJ2-6, with a weak D call TRBD2 (5 bases). The germline gives CDR1 GTSNPN, CDR2 SVGIG (reference sequence). The CDR3 has 15 residues. Trimming stripped 0 bases from V and 4 bases from J, with 10 bases between. DNA of the CDR3: TGTGCCTGGAGTGTACTAGGGAGCGGGGCCAACGTCCTGACTTTC. Amino acid sequence: CAWSVLGSGANVLTF.

The chain couples TRBV5-6 to TRBJ1-6; D remains unclear. V was pared by 4 bases and J by 5 bases, with 7 bases between. This CDR3 is 13 amino acids long. The germline gives CDR1 SGHDT, CDR2 YYEEEE. CDR3 sequence reads: CASSAANNSPLHF. The CDR3 DNA follows: TGTGCCAGCAGCGCAGCGAATAATTCACCCCTCCACTTT.

This chain links TRBV6-5 with TRBJ2-3; unclear D gene. The CDR3 length is 13 residues. The V end lost 3 bases, the J end lost 4 bases, and 8 bases lay between the germline ends. Germline assignment: CDR1 MNHEY and CDR2 SVGAGI. CDR3 DNA sequence: TGTGCCAGCAGTTATAGCCCTGCAGATACGCAGTATTTT. Its protein product is CASSYSPADTQYF.

V gene TRBV29-1 combines with J gene TRBJ2-7; D is unclear. Trimming left V 6 bases short and J 1 base short, with 13 bases between. Germline lookup yields CDR1 SQVTM and CDR2 ANQGSEA. The CDR3 has 13 amino acids. The CDR3 region is CSVLTVLSYEQYF. CDR3 DNA: TGCAGCGTCCTGACGGTCCTGTCCTACGAGCAGTACTTC.

This clone has just one count. The V and J genes are TRBV6-5 and TRBJ2-1; TRBD1 agrees at 7 bases. Trimming cost V 6 bases and J 2 bases; bases outside gene matches: 7. CDR1 is MNHEY, CDR2 SVGAGI, per germline. The CDR3 totals 15 residues. The CDR3 sequence: CASRSTGTPYNEQFF. The CDR3 bases are TGTGCCAGCAGATCGACAGGGACCCCCTACAATGAGCAGTTCTTC.

The chain joins TRBV29-1 to TRBJ2-7; 10 nucleotides align to TRBD2. V was pared by 1 base and J by 3 bases, with 6 bases of the junction left unmatched. This CDR3 has 15 amino acids. Germline CDR1 is SQVTM and CDR2 is ANQGSEA. The CDR3 protein is CSVEGREREGYEQYF. The CDR3 coding sequence is TGCAGCGTTGAAGGGCGGGAGCGGGAGGGCTACGAGCAGTACTTC.

This chain links TRBV7-6 with TRBJ2-6; 13 bases map to TRBD2. With 5 bases clipped from V and 4 bases from J, the junction kept 8 bases outside the gene matches. Looked up from germline, CDR1 is SGHVS and CDR2 is FNYEAQ. This CDR3 has 18 amino acids. The CDR3 nucleotides read TGTGCCAGCAGCAAACTAGCGGGGGGGCGCAGCGGGGCCAACGTCCTGACTTTC. This sequence encodes CASSKLAGGRSGANVLTF.

V and J are TRBV7-3 and TRBJ2-3, with D perhaps TRBD1 (5 bases). Germline CDR1 and CDR2: SGHTA and FQGTGA. With 6 bases removed from V and 0 bases from J, the gap between germline ends came to 10 bases. CDR3 length: 14 residues. The CDR3 nucleotides are TGTGCCAGCAGTCCCGACAGCAGCACAGATACGCAGTATTTT. This codes for CASSPDSSTDTQYF.

The chain links TRBV28 to TRBJ2-3, with TRBD1 matching 11 bases. V lost 5 bases to trimming and J lost 1 base; unmatched junction nucleotides: 8. Germline V gene data show CDR1 as MDHEN and CDR2 as SYDVKM. This CDR3 spans 17 amino acids. This chain's CDR3 is CASSPRTGGGGTDTQYF. CDR3 nucleotides: TGTGCCAGCAGTCCCCGGACAGGGGGCGGCGGCACAGATACGCAGTATTTT.

The J gene is TRBJ1-5, the V gene TRBV5-4; no reliable D call. The CDR3 contains 12 residues. CDR1 and CDR2 (germline): SGHNT, YYREEE (reference sequence). Trimming pared 3 bases from V and 5 bases from J, leaving 6 bases between. The CDR3 DNA reads TGTGCCAGCAGCTCCCCCGATCAGCCCCAGCATTTT. Protein: CASSSPDQPQHF.

The chain employs TRBV10-2 and TRBJ1-1; 7 bases agree with TRBD1. CDR1 is WSHSY, CDR2 SAAADI, per germline. Trimming cost V 10 bases and J 5 bases; bases outside gene matches: 7. This CDR3 comprises 12 residues. CDR3 bases: TGCGCCACCAGACAGGGATGGACTGAAGCTTTCTTT. Protein product: CATRQGWTEAFF.

The chain joins TRBV6-5 to TRBJ1-2; a possible D gene is TRBD1 (5 bases). V was trimmed by 7 bases and J by 4 bases, leaving 16 bases between them. The CDR3 has 14 residues. From germline, CDR1 is MNHEY and CDR2 SVGAGI. CDR3 coding DNA: TGTGCCAGCACTACCCCGGGGCTTGGCTATGGCTACACCTTC. This translates into CASTTPGLGYGYTF.

The gene calls are TRBV28 and TRBJ2-3, with TRBD2 matching 9 bases. Germline V gives CDR1 MDHEN, CDR2 SYDVKM. Unmatched junction bases numbered 3, after V lost 9 bases and J lost 2 bases. CDR3 size: 13 residues. The CDR3 is CASRTSDTDTQYF. In nucleotides, the CDR3 is TGTGCCAGTAGGACTAGCGACACAGATACGCAGTATTTT.

The table lists this clone with a count of one. The chain carries TRBV2 and TRBJ2-2; D not resolved. V gave up 6 bases and J gave up 5 bases, with 4 bases separating them. CDR3 size: 11 residues. Germline V gene sequence: CDR1 SNHLY, CDR2 FYNNEI. The CDR3 region has the DNA TGTGCCAGCAGGGATACCGGGGAGCTGTTTTTT. This translates into CASRDTGELFF.

The V gene is TRBV7-9, the J gene TRBJ2-3, with a tentative D call TRBD2 (6 bases). CDR3 length: 15 residues. V was cut by 1 base and J by 8 bases, with 16 bases left in between. Germline assignment: CDR1 SEHNR and CDR2 FQNEAQ (reference sequence). Written as DNA, the CDR3 is TGTGCCAGCAGCTTAGAAGGAGGGGCCCGAGGTACGCAGTATTTT. Protein product: CASSLEGGARGTQYF.

This chain joins TRBV9 and TRBJ2-1, with 8 bases aligning to TRBD2. Germline assignment: CDR1 SGDLS and CDR2 YYNGEE. There are 16 residues in the CDR3. Trimming took 0 bases from V and 2 from J; bases not matched to a gene: 4. CDR3: CASSVVPGGAYNEQFF. In DNA form, the CDR3 reads TGTGCCAGCAGCGTAGTCCCGGGGGGGGCCTACAATGAGCAGTTCTTC.

The chain uses TRBV7-9 and TRBJ1-1; a weak D match, TRBD1 (6 bases). Trimming took off 5 bases at V and 6 bases at J, with 13 bases between the two ends. Germline CDR1 reads SEHNR; CDR2 reads FQNEAQ (reference sequence). The CDR3 length is 13 residues. CDR3 sequence (DNA): TGTGCCAGCAGCCGAGGGGGAGGGGCTGAAGCTTTCTTT. Amino acids: CASSRGGGAEAFF.

The chain combines TRBV11-2 with TRBJ1-2; D is uncertain. Germline V CDR1 and CDR2: SGHAT, FQNNGV. This CDR3 spans 14 amino acids. V was pared by 1 base and J by 8 bases, with 14 bases between. The CDR3 reads CASSLGVEIRGYTF. The CDR3 DNA follows: TGTGCCAGCAGCTTAGGAGTGGAGATTCGGGGCTACACCTTC.

The gene calls are TRBV4-2 and TRBJ1-2, with D maybe TRBD1 (6 bases). Germline loops: CDR1 LGHNA, CDR2 YNFKEQ. V lost 2 bases and J lost 1, with 14 bases in between. The CDR3 runs to 16 residues. CDR3 sequence reads: CASSQSRGGVNYGYTF. The CDR3 DNA follows: TGTGCCAGCAGCCAATCCCGGGGGGGCGTTAACTATGGCTACACCTTC.

J is TRBJ1-1 and V is TRBV7-3, with 7 bases aligning to TRBD1. The CDR3 has 15 residues. Germline lookup yields CDR1 SGHTA and CDR2 FQGTGA. J gave up 5 bases and V 1 base, and 7 bases lay outside the gene matches. CDR3 coding DNA: TGTGCCAGCAGCTTAAAGGCAGGGGGTAGGACTGAAGCTTTCTTT. Translating it yields CASSLKAGGRTEAFF.

The rearrangement joins TRBV30 to TRBJ2-3; D is ambiguous. The CDR3 is 13 residues long. The V gene's germline CDR1 is GTSNPN and CDR2 SVGIG (reference sequence). The V gene lost 2 bases and the J gene lost 2 bases, with 8 bases spanning the gap. The CDR3 is CAWSTSNTDTQYF. The CDR3 DNA reads as TGTGCCTGGAGTACAAGCAACACAGATACGCAGTATTTT.

The V call is TRBV19, the J call TRBJ1-1; D is possibly TRBD1 (5 bases). The germline gives CDR1 LNHDA, CDR2 SQIVND (reference sequence). This CDR3 region has 14 residues. V lost 7 bases, J lost 5 bases, and 17 bases lay in between. This CDR3 is CASMGGTGQTEAFF. The CDR3, as DNA: TGTGCCAGTATGGGGGGGACGGGGCAGACTGAAGCTTTCTTT.

The V gene is TRBV4-2, the J gene TRBJ2-3, with TRBD1 matching 7 bases. Germline CDR1 is LGHNA and CDR2 is YNFKEQ. CDR3 size: 18 residues. Losses at the gene ends were 1 base for V and 3 bases for J; bases not matched to a gene: 13. The CDR3 region is CASSQGISRGLGTDTQYF. Here the CDR3 DNA reads TGTGCCAGCAGCCAAGGTATATCGAGGGGGCTTGGAACAGATACGCAGTATTTT.